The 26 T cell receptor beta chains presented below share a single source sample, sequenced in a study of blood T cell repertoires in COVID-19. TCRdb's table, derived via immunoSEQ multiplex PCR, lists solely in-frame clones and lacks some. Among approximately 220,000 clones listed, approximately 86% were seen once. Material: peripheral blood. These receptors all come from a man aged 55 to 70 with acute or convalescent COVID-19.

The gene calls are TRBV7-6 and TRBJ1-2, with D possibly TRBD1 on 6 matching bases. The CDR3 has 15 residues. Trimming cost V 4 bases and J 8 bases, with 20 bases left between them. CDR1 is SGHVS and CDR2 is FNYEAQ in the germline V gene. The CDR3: CASSSTRTAQGGYTF. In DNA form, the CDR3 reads TGTGCCAGCAGCTCCACCCGGACAGCCCAGGGCGGCTACACCTTC.

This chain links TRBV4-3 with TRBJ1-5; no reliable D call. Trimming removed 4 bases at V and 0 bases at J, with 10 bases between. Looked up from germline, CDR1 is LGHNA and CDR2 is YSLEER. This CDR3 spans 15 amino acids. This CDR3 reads CASSPLRYSNQPQHF. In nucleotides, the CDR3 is TGCGCCAGCAGCCCCCTCCGCTATAGCAATCAGCCCCAGCATTTT.

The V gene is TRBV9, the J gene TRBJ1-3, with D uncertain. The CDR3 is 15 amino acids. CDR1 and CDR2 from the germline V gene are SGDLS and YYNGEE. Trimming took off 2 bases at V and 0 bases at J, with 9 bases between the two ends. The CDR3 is CASSVAGPSGNTIYF. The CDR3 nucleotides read TGTGCCAGCAGCGTCGCAGGCCCCTCTGGAAACACCATATATTTT.

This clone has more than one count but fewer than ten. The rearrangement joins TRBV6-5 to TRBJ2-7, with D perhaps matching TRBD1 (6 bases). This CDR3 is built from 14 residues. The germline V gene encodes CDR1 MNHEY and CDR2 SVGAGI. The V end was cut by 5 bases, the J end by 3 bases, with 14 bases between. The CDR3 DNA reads TGTGCCAGCAGTACCCTAGGGGACATCTACGAGCAGTACTTC. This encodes CASSTLGDIYEQYF.

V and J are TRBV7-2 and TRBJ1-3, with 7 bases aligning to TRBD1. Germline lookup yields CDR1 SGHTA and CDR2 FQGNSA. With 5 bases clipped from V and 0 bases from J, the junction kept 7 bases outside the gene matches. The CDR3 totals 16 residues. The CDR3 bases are TGTGCCAGCAGCAAGTCACAGGGGCGCTCTGGAAACACCATATATTTT. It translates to CASSKSQGRSGNTIYF.

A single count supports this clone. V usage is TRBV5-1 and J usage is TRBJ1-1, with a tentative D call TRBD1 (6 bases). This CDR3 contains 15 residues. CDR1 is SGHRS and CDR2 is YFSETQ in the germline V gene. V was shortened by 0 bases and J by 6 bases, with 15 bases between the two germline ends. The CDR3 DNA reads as TGCGCCAGCAGCTTGGTCTGGGGGGGCTGGGCTGAAGCTTTCTTT. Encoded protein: CASSLVWGGWAEAFF. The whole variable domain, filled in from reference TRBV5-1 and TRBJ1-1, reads KAGVTQTPRYLIKTRGQQVTLSCSPISGHRSVSWYQQTPGQGLQFLFEYFSETQRNKGNFPGRFSGRQFSNSRSEMNVSTLELGDSALYLCASSLVWGGWAEAFFGQGTRLTVV.

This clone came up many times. The CDR3 spells CASRLGAGTRGNEQFF. The CDR3 nucleotides are TGTGCCAGCAGACTTGGGGCCGGGACTAGGGGAAATGAGCAGTTCTTC. The chain employs TRBV28 and TRBJ2-1; 8 bases map to TRBD2. This CDR3 region has 16 residues. J lost 7 bases, V lost 6 bases, and 14 bases had no gene match. Germline assignment: CDR1 MDHEN and CDR2 SYDVKM.

CDR3 residues: CASSGRGAAGEGEQYF. DNA for the CDR3: TGCGCCAGCAGTGGGAGAGGGGCCGCGGGGGAGGGCGAGCAGTACTTC. The chain uses TRBV10-1 and TRBJ2-7; the match to TRBD2 covers 7 bases. The CDR3 covers 16 residues. Trimming took 4 bases from V and 6 from J; bases not matched to a gene: 15. The germline CDR1 and CDR2 sequences are WNHNN and SYGVQD (reference sequence).

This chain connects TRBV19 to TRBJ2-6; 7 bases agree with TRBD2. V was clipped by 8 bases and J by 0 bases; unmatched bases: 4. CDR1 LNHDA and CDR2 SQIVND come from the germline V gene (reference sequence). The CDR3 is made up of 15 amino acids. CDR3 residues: CASRGEGSGANVLTF. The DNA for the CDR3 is TGTGCCAGTCGCGGGGAGGGCTCTGGGGCCAACGTCCTGACTTTC.

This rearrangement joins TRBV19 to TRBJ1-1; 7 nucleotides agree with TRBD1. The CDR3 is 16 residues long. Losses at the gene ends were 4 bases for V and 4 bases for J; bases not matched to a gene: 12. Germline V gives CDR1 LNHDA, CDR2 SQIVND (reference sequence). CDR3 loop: CASSTRGQVLFTEAFF. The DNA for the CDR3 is TGTGCCAGTAGTACCCGTGGACAGGTGCTTTTCACTGAAGCTTTCTTT.

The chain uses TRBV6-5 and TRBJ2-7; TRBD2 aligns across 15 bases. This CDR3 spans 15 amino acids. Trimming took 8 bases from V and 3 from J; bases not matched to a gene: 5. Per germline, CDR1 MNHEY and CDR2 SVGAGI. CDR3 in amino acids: CASGTSGGIGYEQYF. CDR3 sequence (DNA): TGTGCCAGCGGGACTAGCGGGGGGATCGGCTACGAGCAGTACTTC.

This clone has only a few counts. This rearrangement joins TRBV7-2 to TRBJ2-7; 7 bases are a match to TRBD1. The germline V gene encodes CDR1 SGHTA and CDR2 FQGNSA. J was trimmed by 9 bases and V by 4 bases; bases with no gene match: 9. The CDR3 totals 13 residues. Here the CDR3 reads CASSSQTGEGQYF. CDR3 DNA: TGTGCCAGCAGCTCACAAACAGGGGAAGGGCAGTACTTC.

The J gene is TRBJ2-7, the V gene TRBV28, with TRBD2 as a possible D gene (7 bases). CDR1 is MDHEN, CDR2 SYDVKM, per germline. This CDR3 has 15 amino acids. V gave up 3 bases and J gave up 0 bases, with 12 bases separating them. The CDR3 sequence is CASSFSGGPSYEQYF. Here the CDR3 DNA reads TGTGCCAGCAGTTTCTCGGGGGGCCCCTCCTACGAGCAGTACTTC.

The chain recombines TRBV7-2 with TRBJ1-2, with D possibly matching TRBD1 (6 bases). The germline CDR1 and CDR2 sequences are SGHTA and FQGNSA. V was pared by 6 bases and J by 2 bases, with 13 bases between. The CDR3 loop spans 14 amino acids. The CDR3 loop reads CASRRTDANYGYTF. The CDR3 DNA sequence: TGTGCCAGCAGGCGGACAGATGCAAACTATGGCTACACCTTC.

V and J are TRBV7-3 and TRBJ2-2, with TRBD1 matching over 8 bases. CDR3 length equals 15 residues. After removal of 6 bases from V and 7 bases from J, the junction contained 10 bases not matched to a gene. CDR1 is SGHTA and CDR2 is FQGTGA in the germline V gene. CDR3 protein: CASSRQGPVVGELFF. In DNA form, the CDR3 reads TGTGCCAGCAGTCGACAGGGGCCTGTAGTCGGGGAGCTGTTTTTT. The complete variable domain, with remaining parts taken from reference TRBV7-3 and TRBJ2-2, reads GAGVSQTPSNKVTEKGKYVELRCDPISGHTALYWYRQSLGQGPEFLIYFQGTGAADDSGLPNDRFFAVRPEGSVSTLKIQRTERGDSAVYLCASSRQGPVVGELFFGEGSRLTVL.

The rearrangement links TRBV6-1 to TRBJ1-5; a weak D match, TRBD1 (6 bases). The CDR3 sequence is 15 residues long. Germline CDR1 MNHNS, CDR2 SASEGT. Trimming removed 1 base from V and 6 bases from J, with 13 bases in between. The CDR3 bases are TGTGCCAGCAGTGAAGGGATAGGGACATTTCAGCCCCAGCATTTT. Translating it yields CASSEGIGTFQPQHF.

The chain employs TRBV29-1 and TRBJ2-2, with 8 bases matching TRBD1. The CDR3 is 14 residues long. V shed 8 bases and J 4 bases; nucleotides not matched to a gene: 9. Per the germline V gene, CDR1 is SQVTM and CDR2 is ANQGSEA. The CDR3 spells CSSLGTGGTGELFF. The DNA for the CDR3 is TGCAGCTCCCTGGGGACAGGAGGCACCGGGGAGCTGTTTTTT.

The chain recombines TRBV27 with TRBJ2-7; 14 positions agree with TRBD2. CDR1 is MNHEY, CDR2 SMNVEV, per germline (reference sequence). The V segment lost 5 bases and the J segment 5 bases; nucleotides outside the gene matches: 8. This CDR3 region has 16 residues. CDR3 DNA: TGTGCCAGCAGTCCCCGACTAGCGGGGGGGCTGAACGAGCAGTACTTC. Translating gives CASSPRLAGGLNEQYF.

CDR3 nucleotides: TGTGCCAGTGGGGGGGCTGAAGCTTTCTTT. Translating gives CASGGAEAFF. This sequence joins TRBV2 and TRBJ1-1; a possible D gene is TRBD1 (5 bases). Germline values: CDR1 SNHLY, CDR2 FYNNEI. The CDR3 runs to 10 residues. With 9 bases removed from V and 6 bases from J, the gap between germline ends came to 8 bases.

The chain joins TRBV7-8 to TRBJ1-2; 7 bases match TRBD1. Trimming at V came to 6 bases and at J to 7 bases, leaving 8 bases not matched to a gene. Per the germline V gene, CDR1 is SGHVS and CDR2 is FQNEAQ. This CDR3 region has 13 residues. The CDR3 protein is CASSPGGDFGYTF. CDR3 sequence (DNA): TGTGCCAGCAGTCCAGGGGGTGATTTTGGCTACACCTTC.

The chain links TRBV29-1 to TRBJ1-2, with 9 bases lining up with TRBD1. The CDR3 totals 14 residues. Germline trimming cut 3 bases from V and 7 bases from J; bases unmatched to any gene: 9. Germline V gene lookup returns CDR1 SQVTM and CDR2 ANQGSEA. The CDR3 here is CSVESRDRVSGYTF. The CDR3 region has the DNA TGCAGCGTTGAGAGCCGGGACAGGGTCTCTGGCTACACCTTC.

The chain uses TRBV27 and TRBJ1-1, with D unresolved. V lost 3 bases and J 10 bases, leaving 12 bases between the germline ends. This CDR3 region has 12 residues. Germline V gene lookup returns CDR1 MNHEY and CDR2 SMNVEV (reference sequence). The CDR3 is CASSFDRSVAFF. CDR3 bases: TGTGCCAGCAGTTTCGATAGATCGGTAGCTTTCTTT.

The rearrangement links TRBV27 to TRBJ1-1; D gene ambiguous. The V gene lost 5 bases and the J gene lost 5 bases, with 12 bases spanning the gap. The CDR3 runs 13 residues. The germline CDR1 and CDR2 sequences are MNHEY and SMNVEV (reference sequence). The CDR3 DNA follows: TGTGCCAGCAGTACCCTAGAGAAGACTGAAGCTTTCTTT. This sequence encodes CASSTLEKTEAFF.

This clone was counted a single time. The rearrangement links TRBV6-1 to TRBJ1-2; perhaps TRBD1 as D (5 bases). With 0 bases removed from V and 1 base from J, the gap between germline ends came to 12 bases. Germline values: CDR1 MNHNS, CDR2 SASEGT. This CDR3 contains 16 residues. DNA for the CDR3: TGTGCCAGCAGTGAAGCGCCCCAGGGATTTAACTATGGCTACACCTTC. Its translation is CASSEAPQGFNYGYTF.

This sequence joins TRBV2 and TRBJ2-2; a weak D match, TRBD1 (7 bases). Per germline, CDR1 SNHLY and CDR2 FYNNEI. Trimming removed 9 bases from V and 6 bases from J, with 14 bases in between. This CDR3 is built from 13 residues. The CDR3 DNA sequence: TGTGCCAGGGGGGACAGCGGGCCCGGGGAGCTGTTTTTT. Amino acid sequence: CARGDSGPGELFF.

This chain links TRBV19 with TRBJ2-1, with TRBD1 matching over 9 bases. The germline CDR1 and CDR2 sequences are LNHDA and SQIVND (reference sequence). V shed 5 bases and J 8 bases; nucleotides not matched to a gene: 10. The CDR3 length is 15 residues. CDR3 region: CASSWGTGREHEQFF. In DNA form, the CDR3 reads TGTGCCAGTAGTTGGGGGACAGGGCGTGAACATGAGCAGTTCTTC.